This TCR beta chain was observed in a study of patients and donors after allogeneic stem cell transplantation. TCRdb redid the calling of the RT-PCR reads with MiXCR, one entry per CDR3 protein. The sample records hundreds of thousands of distinct CDR3 sequences, 16% being singletons. V shed 3 bases and J shed 6 bases, with 7 bases lying between them. The CDR3 length is 11 residues. CDR1 is DFQATT, CDR2 SNEGSKA, per germline (reference sequence). J is TRBJ2-3 and V is TRBV20-1; weak D call: TRBD1 (5 bases). This TCR came from a human donor who was either an allogeneic HSCT recipient or a stem cell or donor lymphocyte infusion donor (not recorded which). It is not recorded whose cells these are; they may come from a transplant donor. The sample comprised blood, either unsorted or a sorted T cell fraction (not recorded which). The CDR3 region has the DNA TGCAGTGCTAGTTCAGGGGATACGCAGTATTTT. Protein: CSASSGDTQYF.